This TCR beta chain was obtained from a study of T cell responses to AZD1222 COVID-19 vaccine. This CDR3 is built from 16 residues. V shed 4 bases and J shed 2 bases, with 14 bases lying between them. CDR1 and CDR2 (germline): KGHDR, SFDVKD. As to this clone: Its specificity is unknown.

TCRdb's copy holds only in-frame clones and misses some; the assay was immunoSEQ multiplex PCR. The sample lists approximately 300,000 clones, approximately 94% occurring once. Regarding the study as a whole: Without day 14 samples, only post-peak T cell repertoires were studied. A reported finding is that nearly half of spike-specific TCRs target unmutated variant regions.

The source was peripheral blood, collected 28 days after the second AZD1222 dose. The chain is built from TRBV24-1 and TRBJ2-1; maybe TRBD2 (6 bases). The clonotype originates from an adult who received the AZD1222 COVID-19 vaccine. Written as DNA, the CDR3 is TGTGCCACCAGTGAAGCCTCGGGCGGGGCCTACAATGAGCAGTTCTTC. This encodes CATSEASGGAYNEQFF.